This entry concerns a single T cell receptor (beta chain). The CDR3 runs 16 residues. Trimming took off 2 bases at V and 3 bases at J, with 14 bases between the two ends. Germline CDR1 is SEHNR and CDR2 is FQNEAQ (reference sequence). The sample comes from a study of T cell changes during pregnancy in multiple sclerosis. Libraries were prepared by immunoSEQ multiplex PCR; TCRdb keeps only in-frame clonotypes and omits some of them. The data show some 80,000 clones, more than 80% seen once. The source material was peripheral blood, sampled in the first trimester of pregnancy. The TCR was taken from a female donor in good health, enrolled as a control in a pregnancy study. This chain connects TRBV7-9 to TRBJ2-1; D unresolved. The CDR3 reads CASSLIGDPNYNEQFF. CDR3 nucleotide sequence: TGTGCCAGCAGCTTAATTGGAGACCCAAACTACAATGAGCAGTTCTTC. The entire variable domain, with the rest obtained from reference TRBV7-9 and TRBJ2-1, is as follows: DTGVSQNPRHKITKRGQNVTFRCDPISEHNRLYWYRQTLGQGPEFLTYFQNEAQLEKSRLLSDRFSAERPKGSFSTLEIQRTEQGDSAMYLCASSLIGDPNYNEQFFGPGTRLTVL.